This is a list of T cell receptor beta chains from one sample in a study of regulatory T cells in long-lasting Graves disease. In TCRdb, the multiplex PCR reads were re-called with MiXCR into one record per CDR3 protein. The table includes more than 650,000 distinct CDR3 sequences, approximately 29% detected once. This specimen was peripheral blood mononuclear cells (PBMCs), taken when the disease was refractory, from a patient treated with antithyroid drugs. These receptors came from a female donor with Graves disease. The CDR3 runs from the conserved cysteine through the conserved F or W. A D gene is named only where the DNA matches it firmly. Rows give clone size only sometimes, using once, few, many, or a class for an expanded clone.

D gene	clone size	V gene	CDR3 length	J gene	CDR3 DNA	CDR3 protein
.	many	TRBV11-3	14	TRBJ2-7	TGTGCCAGCAGCTATCGGGCAGGGACCTACGAGCAGTACTTC	CASSYRAGTYEQYF
.	.	TRBV12-3/TRBV12-4	15	TRBJ1-6	TGTGCCAGCAGTTTATCAGGACACCCAGATTCACCCCTCCACTTT	CASSLSGHPDSPLHF
.	few	TRBV20-1	15	TRBJ1-5	TGCAGTGCTAGTGAGGGCCAGTTACACAATCAGCCCCAGCATTTT	CSASEGQLHNQPQHF
.	few	TRBV7-2	14	TRBJ1-1	TGTGCCAGCAGCTTGGACAGAGTTCGCGCTGAAGCTTTCTTT	CASSLDRVRAEAFF
TRBD2	many	TRBV12-3/TRBV12-4	14	TRBJ2-7	TGTGCCAGCAGGAGGACTAGCGGTACCTACGAGCAGTACTTC	CASRRTSGTYEQYF
.	.	TRBV11-1	14	TRBJ2-4	TGCGCCAGCAGCCACCGGCGGGTGGAGGACATTCAGTACTTC	CASSHRRVEDIQYF
TRBD1	few	TRBV29-1	12	TRBJ1-2	TGCAGCGTTGAGCGGACAGGGAATGGCTACACCTTC	CSVERTGNGYTF
TRBD2	.	TRBV20-1	16	TRBJ2-5	TGCAGTGCTAGAGCCGGACTAGCACCGTACCAAGAGACCCAGTACTTC	CSARAGLAPYQETQYF
.	few	TRBV6-1	13	TRBJ1-3	TGTGCCAGCAGAGCAGGGACTGGAAACACCATATATTTT	CASRAGTGNTIYF
.	.	TRBV5-6	17	TRBJ2-5	TGTGCCAGCAGCTTGGTTGGGATAGCGGTCGGACAAGAGACCCAGTACTTC	CASSLVGIAVGQETQYF
.	few	TRBV6-5	15	TRBJ1-1	TGTGCCAGCAGTTACTCGGGGGCGATGAACACTGAAGCTTTCTTT	CASSYSGAMNTEAFF
.	few	TRBV15	15	TRBJ2-7	TGTGGTCCGGGGCAGCAAAGACCCAGCTCCTACGAGCCGTACTTC	CGPGQQRPSSYEPYF
.	many	TRBV20-1	12	TRBJ2-5	TGCAGTGCTAGAACGGGCCAAGAGACCCAGTACTTC	CSARTGQETQYF
.	.	TRBV3-1	12	TRBJ2-5	TGTGCCAGCTGTCTCAGCGGAGAGACCCAGTACTTC	CASCLSGETQYF
TRBD1	.	TRBV3-1	16	TRBJ1-6	TGTGCCAGCAGCCCACGGGCGAGTACAGGGGATTCACCCCTCCACTTT	CASSPRASTGDSPLHF
TRBD1	few	TRBV5-5	17	TRBJ2-5	TGTGCCAGCAGCTTGGCCCCGACAGGGGGCTCGGCGGAGACCCAGTACTTC	CASSLAPTGGSAETQYF
.	many	TRBV28	15	TRBJ1-2	TGTGCCAGCAGCCCCGGCCCAGTGGCCCTCTATGGCTACACCTTC	CASSPGPVALYGYTF
TRBD2	many	TRBV12-3/TRBV12-4	15	TRBJ2-7	TGTGCCAGCAGTTGGGGACTAGCGGGACCCTACGAGCAGTACTTC	CASSWGLAGPYEQYF
TRBD1	.	TRBV7-9	16	TRBJ2-3	TGTGCCAGCAGCTCCATTACAGGGGAAAGCACAGATACGCAGTATTTT	CASSSITGESTDTQYF
.	.	TRBV2	14	TRBJ1-3	TGTGCCAGCAGTTTGGTTCTCCCAGTAAACACCATATATTTT	CASSLVLPVNTIYF
.	few	TRBV20-1	16	TRBJ2-6	TGCAGTGCTAGAGACTTTCGGACAGCTGGGGCCAACGTCCTGACTTTC	CSARDFRTAGANVLTF
.	many	TRBV28	14	TRBJ2-7	TGTGCCAGCAGTTTTCCTGGGGGCGGCTACGAGCAGTACTTC	CASSFPGGGYEQYF
.	many	TRBV6-1	12	TRBJ1-2	TGTGCCAGCAGTGAACAGGGAGATGGCTACACCTTC	CASSEQGDGYTF
.	few	TRBV11-2	12	TRBJ1-1	TGTGCCAGCACCATGTTCCACACTGAAGCTTTCTTT	CASTMFHTEAFF
.	many	TRBV11-2	11	TRBJ2-5	TGTGCCAGCAGCTTAGCACAGACCCAGTACTTC	CASSLAQTQYF
TRBD2	few	TRBV12-3/TRBV12-4	19	TRBJ2-1	TGTGCCAGCAGTGCCACCAACGGGAGGCAGGCTACCTCCTACAATGAGCAGTTCTTC	CASSATNGRQATSYNEQFF
.	.	TRBV7-9	17	TRBJ2-7	TGTGCCAGCAGCTTAGGACCCAGGGGCGGGAGAGGTTACGAGCAGTACTTC	CASSLGPRGGRGYEQYF
TRBD2	.	TRBV20-1	13	TRBJ2-7	TGCAGTGCTAGGGGGAGGGACCCCTACGAGCAGTACTTC	CSARGRDPYEQYF
.	many	TRBV12-3/TRBV12-4	15	TRBJ1-2	TGTGCCAGCAGTTTAAGGCAGGGCAATGACTATGGCTACACCTTC	CASSLRQGNDYGYTF
.	.	TRBV29-1	11	TRBJ2-5	TGCAGCGTTCCAGGGGTTGAGACCCAGTACTTC	CSVPGVETQYF
.	.	TRBV3-1	16	TRBJ2-4	TGTGCCAGCAGCCAAGGGGATAGGGGGGCGGAAAACATTCAGTACTTC	CASSQGDRGAENIQYF
.	few	TRBV19	17	TRBJ2-4	TGTGCCAGTAGTATAGACCCCCCGGCAGGGCCTCGTGACATTCAGTACTTC	CASSIDPPAGPRDIQYF